This is a list of T cell receptor beta chains from one sample in a study of T-cell memory formation after mild COVID-19. Using its own MiXCR run on the 5' RACE reads, TCRdb lists one record per CDR3 protein. The sample has 250,000 to 350,000 distinct CDR3 sequences; roughly a fifth are singletons. Source material: PBMCs or a T cell subset sorted from them (not recorded which). The source is a man between 18 and 29 years old who had mild COVID-19 (a few samples of this study predate the infection). Cell type and time point are not known. CDR3s include the opening cysteine and the closing phenylalanine or tryptophan. The D gene is left open where the match is weak. Not every row has a clone size; where given, it reads once, few, many or a size class.

J | size | D | length | V | DNA | CDR3
TRBJ2-3 | few | TRBD2 | 19 | TRBV5-1 | TGCGCCAGCAGCTTGGCCAAGCGACTAGCGGGGTCTAGCACAGATACGCAGTATTTT | CASSLAKRLAGSSTDTQYF
TRBJ1-2 | . | TRBD1 | 15 | TRBV20-1 | TGCAGTGCTAGAGACGGGACAGGGTCTAACTATGGCTACACCTTC | CSARDGTGSNYGYTF
TRBJ2-3 | . | . | 18 | TRBV6-2/TRBV6-3 | TGTGCCAGCAGTTACAACCTGCAGGGGGGGCTTGACACAGATACGCAGTATTTT | CASSYNLQGGLDTDTQYF
TRBJ1-4 | . | . | 13 | TRBV4-3 | TGCGCCACTGCCGGGGGGCTGGATGAAAAACTGTTTTTT | CATAGGLDEKLFF
TRBJ2-1 | . | TRBD2 | 15 | TRBV7-8 | TGTGCCAGCACCCCTTATGTAGCGGGGGGCAATGAGCAGTTCTTC | CASTPYVAGGNEQFF
TRBJ2-3 | few | . | 15 | TRBV5-4 | TGTGCCAGCAGCCGCCGGGACAATGCAGGAGATACGCAGTATTTT | CASSRRDNAGDTQYF
TRBJ1-2 | . | . | 11 | TRBV29-1 | TGCAGCGTTCGGCACAACTATGGCTACACCTTC | CSVRHNYGYTF
TRBJ2-1 | . | . | 14 | TRBV7-9 | TGTGCCAGCAGCTTAGGTACAGCTCACAATGAGCAGTTCTTC | CASSLGTAHNEQFF
TRBJ2-1 | . | . | 13 | TRBV12-3/TRBV12-4 | TGTGCCAGCAGTCCCGGGCCGGGCGATGAGCAGTTCTTC | CASSPGPGDEQFF
TRBJ2-6 | . | . | 15 | TRBV5-1 | TGCGCCAGCTGTGAGACGGGGCTCGGGGCCAACGTCCTGACTTTC | CASCETGLGANVLTF
TRBJ2-2 | . | . | 17 | TRBV4-1 | TGCGCCAGCAGCCAATTCGGACCTAGAACCGGCACCGGGGAGCTGTTTTTT | CASSQFGPRTGTGELFF
TRBJ1-1 | . | . | 14 | TRBV12-3/TRBV12-4 | TGTGCCAGCAGCCCCCGCAGGGGTGTCGCTGAAGCTTTCTTT | CASSPRRGVAEAFF
TRBJ2-5 | few | . | 13 | TRBV15 | TGTGCCACCAGCAGTATCCAGGGGGAGACCCAGTACTTC | CATSSIQGETQYF
TRBJ2-3 | . | TRBD2 | 15 | TRBV28 | TGTGCCAGCAGTTTATCGGGGGGGGCCGGTGATACGCAGTATTTT | CASSLSGGAGDTQYF
TRBJ2-3 | . | TRBD2 | 16 | TRBV20-1 | TGCAGTGCTAGAAGGGCCGCGGGGGGGAGCACAGATACGCAGTATTTT | CSARRAAGGSTDTQYF
TRBJ1-2 | few | . | 13 | TRBV5-1 | TGCGCCAGCAGCTTGGCCGGAGTGAGCGGCTACACCTTC | CASSLAGVSGYTF